Sequencing of this T cell receptor (beta chain) was carried out in a study of PD-1 blockade in classical Hodgkin lymphoma. In the study overall: Intravenous nivolumab at 3 mg/kg was given to patients every 2 weeks.

CDR3 size: 15 residues. Looked up from germline, CDR1 is MNHEY and CDR2 is SVGAGI. Trimming left V 5 bases short and J 5 bases short, with 18 bases between. As for this clone: The antigen remains unidentified.

Libraries were prepared by immunoSEQ multiplex PCR; TCRdb keeps only in-frame clonotypes and omits some of them. The table records approximately 51,000 clones, roughly 66% of them present only once. General study findings and limits: Some patients began nivolumab under 1 year after ASCT. These patients were excluded from later analyses.

All trial patients relapsed after autologous stem cell transplantation. The chain carries TRBV6-5 and TRBJ1-2; possible D gene TRBD1, 6 bases. The starting material was peripheral blood mononuclear cells (PBMCs), obtained before the second cycle of nivolumab. The receptor's source is a human donor with classical Hodgkin lymphoma. CDR3 residues: CASSKRQVFGYGYTF. Here the CDR3 DNA reads TGTGCCAGCAGTAAAAGACAGGTTTTCGGTTATGGCTACACCTTC.